This T cell receptor (beta chain) emerged from a study of shared clonotypes between healthy human individuals. Overall study results and limits: Rarefaction showed sorted-subset sequencing was incomplete despite large depth.

Selected positively for CCR7 and CD45RO-negative, naive CD8 cells excluded terminally differentiated effector memory CD45RA+ cells. CDR3 length: 14 amino acids. The V and J ends lost 0 bases and 6 bases respectively, with 10 bases between them. CDR1 and CDR2 (germline): LNHNV, YYDKDF (reference sequence). As to this clone: No antigen is known for it.

Clones were read by immunoSEQ multiplex PCR, and TCRdb kept only the in-frame ones, dropping some. The sample has approximately 2,200,000 clones; more than 85% are singletons. This TCR came from a man aged 18-30 years in good health. Some clones in this sample may be carry-over from other donors' samples. The rearrangement joins TRBV15 to TRBJ2-3; D is unclear. The sequenced material came from naive CD8+ T cells from PBMCs. Written as DNA, the CDR3 is TGTGCCACCAGCAGAGATTTCAGTCTGGATACGCAGTATTTT. Translated, it gives CATSRDFSLDTQYF.